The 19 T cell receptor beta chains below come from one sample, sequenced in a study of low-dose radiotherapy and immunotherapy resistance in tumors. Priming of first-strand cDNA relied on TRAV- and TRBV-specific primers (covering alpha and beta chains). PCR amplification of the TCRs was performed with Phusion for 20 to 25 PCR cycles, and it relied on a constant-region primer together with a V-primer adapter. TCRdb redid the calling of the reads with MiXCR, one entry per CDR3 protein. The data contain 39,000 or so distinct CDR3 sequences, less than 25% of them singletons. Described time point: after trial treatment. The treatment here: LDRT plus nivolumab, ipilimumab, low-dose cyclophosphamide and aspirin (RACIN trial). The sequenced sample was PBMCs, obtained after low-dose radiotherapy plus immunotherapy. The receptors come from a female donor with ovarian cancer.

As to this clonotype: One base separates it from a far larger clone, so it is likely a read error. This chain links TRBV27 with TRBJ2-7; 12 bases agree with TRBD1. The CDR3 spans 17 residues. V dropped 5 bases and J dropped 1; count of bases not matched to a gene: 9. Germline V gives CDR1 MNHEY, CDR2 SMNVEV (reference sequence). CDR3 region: CASSEERGQGASYEQYF. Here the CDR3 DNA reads TGTGCCAGCAGTGAAGAAAGGGGACAGGGGGCGTCCTACGAGCAGTACTTC.

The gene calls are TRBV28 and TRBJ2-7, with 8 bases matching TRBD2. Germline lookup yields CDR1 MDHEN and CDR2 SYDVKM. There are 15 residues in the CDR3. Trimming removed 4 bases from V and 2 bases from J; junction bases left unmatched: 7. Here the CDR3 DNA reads TGTGCCAGCAGTTCGAGGGCTAGCGGGCCCTACGAGCAGTACTTC. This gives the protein CASSSRASGPYEQYF.

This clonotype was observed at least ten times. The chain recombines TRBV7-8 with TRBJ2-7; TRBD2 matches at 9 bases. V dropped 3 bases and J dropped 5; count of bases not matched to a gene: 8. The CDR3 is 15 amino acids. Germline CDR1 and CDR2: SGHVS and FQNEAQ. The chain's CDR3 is CASSFWSSGEDEQYF. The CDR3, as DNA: TGTGCCAGCAGCTTTTGGTCTAGCGGGGAGGACGAGCAGTACTTC.

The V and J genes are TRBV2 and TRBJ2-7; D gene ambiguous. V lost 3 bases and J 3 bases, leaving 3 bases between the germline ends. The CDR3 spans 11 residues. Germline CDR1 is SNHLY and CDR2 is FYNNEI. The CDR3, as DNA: TGTGCCAGCAGTGATTACTACGAGCAGTACTTC. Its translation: CASSDYYEQYF. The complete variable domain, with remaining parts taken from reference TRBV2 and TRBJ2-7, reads EPEVTQTPSHQVTQMGQEVILRCVPISNHLYFYWYRQILGQKVEFLVSFYNNEISEKSEIFDDQFSVERPDGSNFTLKIRSTKLEDSAMYFCASSDYYEQYFGPGTRLTVT.

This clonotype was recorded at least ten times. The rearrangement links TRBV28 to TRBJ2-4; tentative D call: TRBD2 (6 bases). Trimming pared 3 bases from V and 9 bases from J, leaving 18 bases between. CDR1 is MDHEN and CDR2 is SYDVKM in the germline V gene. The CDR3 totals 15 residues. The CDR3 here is CASSFEGSRGSIQYF. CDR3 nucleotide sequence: TGTGCCAGCAGTTTTGAGGGATCCCGGGGGAGCATTCAGTACTTC. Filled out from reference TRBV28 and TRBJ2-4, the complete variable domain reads DVKVTQSSRYLVKRTGEKVFLECVQDMDHENMFWYRQDPGLGLRLIYFSYDVKMKEKGDIPEGYSVSREKKERFSLILESASTNQTSMYLCASSFEGSRGSIQYFGAGTRLSVL.

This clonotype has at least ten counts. The CDR3 region is CASNPGGRNEQFF. The CDR3 DNA reads as TGTGCCAGCAACCCCGGGGGACGAAATGAGCAGTTCTTC. The chain couples TRBV6-2 or TRBV6-3 to TRBJ2-1, with a tentative D call TRBD2 (6 bases). Per the germline V gene, CDR1 is MNHEY and CDR2 is SVGEGT. The CDR3 length is 13 residues. Trimming pared 7 bases from V and 7 bases from J, leaving 14 bases between.

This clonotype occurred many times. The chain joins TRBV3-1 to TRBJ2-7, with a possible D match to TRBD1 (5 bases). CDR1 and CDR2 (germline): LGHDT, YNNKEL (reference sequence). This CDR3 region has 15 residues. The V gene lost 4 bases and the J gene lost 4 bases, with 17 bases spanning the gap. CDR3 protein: CASSPRLGDGYEQYF. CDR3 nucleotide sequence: TGTGCCAGCAGCCCCCGCTTAGGGGATGGATACGAGCAGTACTTC.

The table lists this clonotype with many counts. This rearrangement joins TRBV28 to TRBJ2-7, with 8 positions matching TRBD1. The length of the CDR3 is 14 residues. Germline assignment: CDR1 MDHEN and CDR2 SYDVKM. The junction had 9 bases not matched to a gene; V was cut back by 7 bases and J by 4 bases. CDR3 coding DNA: TGTGCCAGCACCCGGACAGGGTTTGAGTACGAGCAGTACTTC. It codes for CASTRTGFEYEQYF.

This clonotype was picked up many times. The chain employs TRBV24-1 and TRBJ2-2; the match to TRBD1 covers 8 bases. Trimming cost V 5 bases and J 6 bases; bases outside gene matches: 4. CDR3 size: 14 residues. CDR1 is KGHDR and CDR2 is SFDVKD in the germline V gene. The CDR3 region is CATSGTGYAGELFF. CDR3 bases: TGTGCCACCAGTGGGACAGGGTACGCCGGGGAGCTGTTTTTT.

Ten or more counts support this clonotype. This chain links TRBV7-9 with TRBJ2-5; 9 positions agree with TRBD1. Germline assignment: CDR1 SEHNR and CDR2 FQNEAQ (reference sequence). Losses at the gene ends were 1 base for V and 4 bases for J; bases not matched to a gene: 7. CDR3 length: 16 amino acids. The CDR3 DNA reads TGTGCCAGCAGCTTAGGGCTACAGGGGGCCTCAGAGACCCAGTACTTC. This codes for CASSLGLQGASETQYF.

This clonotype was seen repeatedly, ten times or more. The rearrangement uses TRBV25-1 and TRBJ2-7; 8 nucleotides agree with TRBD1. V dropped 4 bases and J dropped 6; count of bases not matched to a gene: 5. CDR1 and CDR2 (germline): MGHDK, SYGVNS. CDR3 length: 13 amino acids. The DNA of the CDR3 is TGTGCCAGCAGTGGACAGGGGTTGGCCGAGCAGTACTTC. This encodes CASSGQGLAEQYF.

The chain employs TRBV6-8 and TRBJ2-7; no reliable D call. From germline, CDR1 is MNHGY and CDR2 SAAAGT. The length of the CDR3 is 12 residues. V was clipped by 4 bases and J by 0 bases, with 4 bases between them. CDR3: CASSSISYEQYF. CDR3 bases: TGTGCCAGCAGTTCTATCTCCTACGAGCAGTACTTC.

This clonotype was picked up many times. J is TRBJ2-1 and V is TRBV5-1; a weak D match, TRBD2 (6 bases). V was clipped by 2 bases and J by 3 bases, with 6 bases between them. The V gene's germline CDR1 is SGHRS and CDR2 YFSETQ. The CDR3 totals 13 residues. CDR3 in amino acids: CASSFGGYNEQFF. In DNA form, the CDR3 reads TGCGCCAGCAGCTTCGGGGGCTACAATGAGCAGTTCTTC.

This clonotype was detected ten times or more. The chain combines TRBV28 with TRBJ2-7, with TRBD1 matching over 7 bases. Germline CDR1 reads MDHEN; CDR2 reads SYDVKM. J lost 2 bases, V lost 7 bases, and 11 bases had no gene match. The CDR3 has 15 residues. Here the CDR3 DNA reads TGTGCCAGCACTCCCCCCGGGACAGTGACCTACGAGCAGTACTTC. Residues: CASTPPGTVTYEQYF.

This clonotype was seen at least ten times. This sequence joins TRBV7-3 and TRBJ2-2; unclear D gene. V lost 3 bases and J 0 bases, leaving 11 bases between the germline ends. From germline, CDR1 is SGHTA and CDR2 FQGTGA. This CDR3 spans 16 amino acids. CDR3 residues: CASSFPLGSNTGELFF. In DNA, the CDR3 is TGTGCCAGCAGCTTTCCATTGGGTTCGAACACCGGGGAGCTGTTTTTT.

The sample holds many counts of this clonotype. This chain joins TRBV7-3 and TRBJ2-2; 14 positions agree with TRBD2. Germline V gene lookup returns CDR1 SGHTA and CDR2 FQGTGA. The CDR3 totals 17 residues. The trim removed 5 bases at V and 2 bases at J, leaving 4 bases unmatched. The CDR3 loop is CASSRLAGGINTGELFF. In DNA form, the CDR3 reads TGTGCCAGCAGCCGACTAGCGGGGGGGATTAACACCGGGGAGCTGTTTTTT.

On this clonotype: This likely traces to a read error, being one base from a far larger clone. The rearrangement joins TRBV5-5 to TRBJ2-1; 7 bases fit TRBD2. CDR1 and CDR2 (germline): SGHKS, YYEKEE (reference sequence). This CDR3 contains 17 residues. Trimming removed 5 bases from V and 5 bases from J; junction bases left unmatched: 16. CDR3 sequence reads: CASSWLEGGPNNNEQFF. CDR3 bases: TGTGCCAGCAGTTGGCTAGAGGGAGGGCCTAATAACAATGAGCAGTTCTTC.

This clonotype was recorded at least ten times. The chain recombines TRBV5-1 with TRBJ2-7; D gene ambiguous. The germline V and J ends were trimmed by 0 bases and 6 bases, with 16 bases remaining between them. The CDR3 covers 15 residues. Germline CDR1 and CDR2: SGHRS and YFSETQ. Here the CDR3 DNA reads TGCGCCAGCAGCTTGGGTGGTTCGTGGATCGGCGAGCAGTACTTC. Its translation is CASSLGGSWIGEQYF.

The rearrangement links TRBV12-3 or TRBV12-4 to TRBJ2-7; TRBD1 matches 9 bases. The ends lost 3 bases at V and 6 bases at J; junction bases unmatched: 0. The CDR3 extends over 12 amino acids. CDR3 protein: CASSLGQGEQYF. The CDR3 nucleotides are TGTGCCAGCAGTTTGGGACAGGGCGAGCAGTACTTC.